The source of this T cell receptor (beta chain) is a study of CD8 T cells in Susac syndrome (dated by TCRdb to between 2017 and 2020). In terms of the full investigation: The study used repertoire sequencing to test whether antigen drove CD8+ T cell activation and differentiation in Susac syndrome. The research as a whole found: The number of individuals in the TCR sequencing and HLA analysis was acknowledged as relatively small.

Peripheral blood CD8+ and CD4+ T cells from healthy donors, Susac syndrome patients and multiple sclerosis patients were profiled using high-throughput TCR beta sequencing. The multiple sclerosis controls were treatment-naive patients who had stable or active relapsing-remitting disease and met the revised McDonald criteria. Bulk CD8+ and CD4+ T cells were purified magnetically by negative isolation, whereas CD8+ TEMRA cells were enriched by FACS. Blood was collected in EDTA tubes and processed within 24 hours, with PBMCs isolated through density gradient centrifugation. PBMCs intended for TCR sequencing were cryopreserved in liquid nitrogen and thawed later in a water bath at 37 degrees C. Purity of sorted or isolated CD4+, CD8+ and CD8+ TEMRA cells was at least 90%. RNA was extracted using the RNeasy kit, and about 0.45 to 1 ug of the RNA was reverse transcribed with random hexamers. The immunoSEQ multiplex PCR assay, which covers 54 Vbeta and 13 Jbeta segments, was used to amplify TCR beta CDR3 regions. Bias from PCR amplification was corrected by using a synthetic template baseline for primer optimization and for computational correction. From the authors' description of their analysis: Reads were annotated to V, D and J genes per IMGT and analyzed with immunoSEQ Analyzer, keeping only productive sequences. To calculate clonality, Shannon entropy was normalized by log2 of the number of productive unique sequences and then subtracted from one. Public and private clones were assessed among the 100 most prevalent clones of each patient and control. Clones were defined as Susac-specific when absent from the healthy and MS cohorts, from 1,000 to 1,100 published viral clones and from other ImmuneACCESS disease sequences. The public reads were quality trimmed at Q25 with fastp and then assembled into clones with MiXCR by TCRdb, keeping productive beta chains. Rows are unified per CDR3 protein, each entry keeping the most common DNA and genes. The V and J calls were not made by the authors but by TCRdb's processing. For this sample there are about 180,000 distinct CDR3 sequences; 90% to 96% appear just once. The ten largest clones take up 0.093% of the sample.

CDR1 and CDR2 are read off the germline V gene as KGHSH and LQKENI. V and J are truncated by 4 bases and 3 bases respectively, leaving an intervening sequence of 19 bases. The CDR3 sequence holds 16 residues, the cysteine and phenylalanine included. CDR3 DNA only is kept here, 48 bases in frame from base 1. A remark on this clonotype: Its antigen is currently not known. No base-level quality is on record; no much larger clone is a single base apart.

Material: CD4+ T cells from PBMCs. The receptor was isolated from a human donor with multiple sclerosis. Rearrangement joined TRBV18 to TRBJ2-7; no D gene is confidently identified. The nucleotide sequence reads TGTGCCAGCTCACTATCCTGGACGGGTTACCTCTACGAGCAGTACTTC. Its coded protein is CASSLSWTGYLYEQYF.